This TCR beta chain was captured in a study of T cell responses to AZD1222 COVID-19 vaccine. V was shortened by 2 bases and J by 7 bases, with 17 bases between the two germline ends. Looked up from germline, CDR1 is KGHSH and CDR2 is LQKENI. The CDR3 contains 16 residues. Comments on this clone: The antigen remains undetermined.

Clones were read by immunoSEQ multiplex PCR, and TCRdb kept only the in-frame ones, dropping some. The data contain roughly 150,000 clones, 90% to 95% of them singletons. Study-level findings and limits: The peak T cell response came first, and repertoires were sampled only after it. Donors were chiefly white British, with a greater number of females, and clonal diversity was perhaps underestimated.

Sample: peripheral blood, taken 28 days after the second AZD1222 dose. This receptor was obtained from an adult who received the AZD1222 COVID-19 vaccine. The rearrangement uses TRBV18 and TRBJ2-2; D may be TRBD2 (6 bases). The CDR3 spells CASSPAGTQTLGELFF. CDR3 nucleotide sequence: TGTGCCAGCTCACCAGCAGGGACTCAAACCCTCGGGGAGCTGTTTTTT. Supplemented by reference TRBV18 and TRBJ2-2, the full variable domain reads NAGVMQNPRHLVRRRGQEARLRCSPMKGHSHVYWYRQLPEEGLKFMVYLQKENIIDESGMPKERFSAEFPKEGPSILRIQQVVRGDSAAYFCASSPAGTQTLGELFFGEGSRLTVL.